This T cell receptor (beta chain) was captured in a study of beta chain features in type 1 diabetes. This clone was picked up a small number of times. The antigen remains undetermined. Sorted CD4+ subsets: naive, central memory, regulatory, stem cell-like memory (CD45RO/CCR7/CD25/CD127/CD95/CD27 panel). The whole isolated RNA underwent reverse transcription, so sequencing captured expressed TCRB transcripts. The table came from immunoSEQ multiplex PCR; TCRdb's copy has only in-frame clones and leaves some out. Found here are 600,000 to 700,000 clones, roughly 12% of them singletons; the top ten hold approximately 0.11%. Study-wide results and caveats: Within each of all four CD4+ subsets, Type 1 diabetes patients had TCRB CDR3s that were moderately but significantly shorter.

Germline V gene lookup returns CDR1 SGDLS and CDR2 YYNGEE. Trimming took off 0 bases at V and 0 bases at J, with 10 bases between the two ends. The CDR3 is 16 amino acids. The sequenced material came from naive CD4+ T cells from blood. The chain is built from TRBV9 and TRBJ1-3, with D perhaps TRBD1 (6 bases). The receptor comes from a man younger than 40 with type 1 diabetes. In DNA form, the CDR3 reads TGTGCCAGCAGCGTAGAGGGGACAACCTCTGGAAACACCATATATTTT. It yields the protein CASSVEGTTSGNTIYF.